This TCR beta chain was sequenced during a study of T cell changes during pregnancy in multiple sclerosis. TCRdb's table, derived via immunoSEQ multiplex PCR, lists solely in-frame clones and lacks some. The sample holds more than 55,000 clones, over 75% seen once. J gave up 13 bases and V 6 bases, and 17 bases lay outside the gene matches. The CDR3 has 15 residues. Germline CDR1 and CDR2: LNHDA and SQIVND (reference sequence). This material consisted of peripheral blood, taken in the first trimester of pregnancy. V and J are TRBV19 and TRBJ1-4; 7 bases align to TRBD1. The sequence was collected from a female donor in good health, enrolled as a control in a pregnancy study. CDR3 nucleotides: TGTGCCAGTAGCCGACAGGGAAACCCTAATCGGGGACTGTTTTTT. It yields the protein CASSRQGNPNRGLFF.